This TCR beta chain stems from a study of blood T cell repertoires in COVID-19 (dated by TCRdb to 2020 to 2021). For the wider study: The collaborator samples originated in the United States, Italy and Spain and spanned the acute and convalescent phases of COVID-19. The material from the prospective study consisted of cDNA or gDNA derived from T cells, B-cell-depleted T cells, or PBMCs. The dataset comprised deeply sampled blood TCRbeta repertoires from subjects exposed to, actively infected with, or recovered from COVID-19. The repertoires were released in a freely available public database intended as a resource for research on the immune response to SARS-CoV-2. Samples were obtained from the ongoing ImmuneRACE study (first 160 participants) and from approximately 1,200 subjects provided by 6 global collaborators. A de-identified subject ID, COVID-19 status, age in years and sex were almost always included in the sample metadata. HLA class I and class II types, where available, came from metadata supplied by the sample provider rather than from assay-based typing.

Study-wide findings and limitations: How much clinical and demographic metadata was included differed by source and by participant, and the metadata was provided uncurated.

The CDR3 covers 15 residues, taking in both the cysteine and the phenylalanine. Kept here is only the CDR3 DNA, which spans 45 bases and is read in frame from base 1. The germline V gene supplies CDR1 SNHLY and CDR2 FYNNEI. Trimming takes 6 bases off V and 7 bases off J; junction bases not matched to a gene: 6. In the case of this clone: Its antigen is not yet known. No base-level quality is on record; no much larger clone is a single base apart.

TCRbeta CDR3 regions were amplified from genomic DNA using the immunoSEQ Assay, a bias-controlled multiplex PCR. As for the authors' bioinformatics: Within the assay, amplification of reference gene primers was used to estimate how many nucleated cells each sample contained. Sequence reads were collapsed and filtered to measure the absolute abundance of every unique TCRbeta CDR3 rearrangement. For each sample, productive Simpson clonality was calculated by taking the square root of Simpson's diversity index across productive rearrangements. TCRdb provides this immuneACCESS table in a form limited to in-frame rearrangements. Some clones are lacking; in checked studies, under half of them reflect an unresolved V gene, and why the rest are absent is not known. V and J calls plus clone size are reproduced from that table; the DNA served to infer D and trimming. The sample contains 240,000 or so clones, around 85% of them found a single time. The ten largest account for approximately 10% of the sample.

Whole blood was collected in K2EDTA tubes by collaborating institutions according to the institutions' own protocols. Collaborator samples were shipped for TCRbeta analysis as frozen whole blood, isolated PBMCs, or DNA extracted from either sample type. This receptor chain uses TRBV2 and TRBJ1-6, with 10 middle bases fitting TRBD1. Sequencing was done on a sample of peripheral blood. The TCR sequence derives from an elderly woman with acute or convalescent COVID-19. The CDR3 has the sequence CASRPRGQGNSPLHF. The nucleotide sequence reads TGTGCCAGCAGGCCACGGGGACAGGGGAATTCACCCCTCCACTTT.